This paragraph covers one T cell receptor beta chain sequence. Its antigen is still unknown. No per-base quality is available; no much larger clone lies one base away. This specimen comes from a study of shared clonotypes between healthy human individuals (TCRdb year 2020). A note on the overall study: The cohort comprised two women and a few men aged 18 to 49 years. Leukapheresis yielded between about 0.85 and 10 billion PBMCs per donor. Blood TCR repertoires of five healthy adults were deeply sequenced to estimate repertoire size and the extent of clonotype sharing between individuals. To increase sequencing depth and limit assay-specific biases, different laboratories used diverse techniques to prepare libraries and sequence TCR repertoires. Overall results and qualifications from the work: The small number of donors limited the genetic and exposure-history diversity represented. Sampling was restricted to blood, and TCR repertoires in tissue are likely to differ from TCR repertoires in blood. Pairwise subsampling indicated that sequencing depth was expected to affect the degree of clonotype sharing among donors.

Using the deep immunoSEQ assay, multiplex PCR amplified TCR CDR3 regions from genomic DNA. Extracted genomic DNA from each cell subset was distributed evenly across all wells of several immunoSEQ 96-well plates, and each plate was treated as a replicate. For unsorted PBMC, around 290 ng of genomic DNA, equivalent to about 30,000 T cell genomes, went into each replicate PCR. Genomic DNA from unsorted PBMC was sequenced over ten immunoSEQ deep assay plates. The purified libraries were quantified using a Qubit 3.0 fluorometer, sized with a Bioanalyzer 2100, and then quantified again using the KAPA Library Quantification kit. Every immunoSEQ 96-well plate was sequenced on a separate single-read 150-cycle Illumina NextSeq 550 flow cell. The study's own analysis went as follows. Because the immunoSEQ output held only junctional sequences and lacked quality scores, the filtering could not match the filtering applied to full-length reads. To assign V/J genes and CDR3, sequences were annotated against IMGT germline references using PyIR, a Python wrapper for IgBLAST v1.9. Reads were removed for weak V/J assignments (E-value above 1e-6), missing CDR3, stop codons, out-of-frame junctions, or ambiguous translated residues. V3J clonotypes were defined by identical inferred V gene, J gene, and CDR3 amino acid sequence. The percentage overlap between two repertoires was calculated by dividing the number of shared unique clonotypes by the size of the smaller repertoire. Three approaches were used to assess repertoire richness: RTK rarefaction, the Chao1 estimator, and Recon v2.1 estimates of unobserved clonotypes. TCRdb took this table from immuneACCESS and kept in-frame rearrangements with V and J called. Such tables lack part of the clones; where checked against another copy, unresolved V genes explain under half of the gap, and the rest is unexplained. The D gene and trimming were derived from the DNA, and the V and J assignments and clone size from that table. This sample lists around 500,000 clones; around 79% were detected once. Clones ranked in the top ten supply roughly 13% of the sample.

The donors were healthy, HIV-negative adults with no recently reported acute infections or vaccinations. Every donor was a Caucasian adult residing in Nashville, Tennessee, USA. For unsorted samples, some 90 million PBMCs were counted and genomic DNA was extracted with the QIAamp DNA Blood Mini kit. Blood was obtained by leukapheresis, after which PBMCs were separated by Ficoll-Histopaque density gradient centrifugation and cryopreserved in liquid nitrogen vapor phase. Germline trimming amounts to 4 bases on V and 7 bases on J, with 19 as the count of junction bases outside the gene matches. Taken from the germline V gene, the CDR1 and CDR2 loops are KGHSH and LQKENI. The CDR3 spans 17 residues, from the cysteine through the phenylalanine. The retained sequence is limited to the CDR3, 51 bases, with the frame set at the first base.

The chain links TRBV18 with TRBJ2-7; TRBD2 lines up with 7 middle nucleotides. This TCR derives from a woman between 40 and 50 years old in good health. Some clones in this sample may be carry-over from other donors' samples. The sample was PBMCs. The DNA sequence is TGTGCCAGCTCACTTCAACATGAATTAAGGGGAGGGCGTGAGCAGTACTTC. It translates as CASSLQHELRGGREQYF.